Listed here are 30 T cell receptor beta chains from one sample, sequenced in a study of blood T cells in healthy people across ages (dated by TCRdb to the mid-2010s). The library was prepared using 5' RACE. TCRdb shows the sequencer as Illumina HiSeq 2500. A second roughly 7 to 12 cycle PCR used a sample-barcoded 5' primer and a J-beta primer mix. TCRdb trimmed public reads at Q25 via fastp, called clones via MiXCR and kept in-frame beta chains. Records with the same CDR3 protein are collapsed into one entry carrying the most frequent genes and DNA. The sample has approximately 810,000 distinct CDR3 sequences on record, 25% to 35% of them singletons. Clones ranked in the top ten supply around a sixth of the sample. The material sequenced was blood. The receptors here all came from an elderly woman in good health.

This clonotype was seen a few times. CDR3 DNA sequence: TGTGCCAGCAGCCAGCTGGGACAGAACTATGGCTACACCTTC. Its protein is CASSQLGQNYGYTF. The chain employs TRBV16 and TRBJ1-2; 7 nucleotides align to TRBD1. Germline V gives CDR1 KGHSY, CDR2 FQNENV. V lost 3 bases, J lost 2 bases, and 3 bases stayed unmatched. The CDR3 is 14 amino acids.

This clonotype was seen a few times. The V call is TRBV6-5, the J call TRBJ1-5, with D hard to call. This CDR3 comprises 15 residues. The V and J ends lost 6 bases and 2 bases respectively, with 14 bases between them. Per germline, CDR1 MNHEY and CDR2 SVGAGI. The CDR3: CASSRTPEGNQPQHF. In nucleotides, the CDR3 is TGTGCCAGCAGCAGGACCCCAGAGGGCAATCAGCCCCAGCATTTT.

About this clonotype: This may come from a read error, since a much larger clone is one base off. The CDR3 region is CASSGGGVGGNYNEQVF. The CDR3 DNA is TGCGCCAGCAGCGGTGGTGGGGTAGGGGGGAACTACAATGAGCAGGTCTTC. V usage is TRBV5-1 and J usage is TRBJ2-1; D is perhaps TRBD1 or TRBD2 (6 bases each). This CDR3 spans 17 amino acids. Germline CDR1 and CDR2: SGHRS and YFSETQ.

On this clonotype: A much larger clone sits a single nucleotide away, making a read error possible. The chain is built from TRBV3-1 and TRBJ2-1; no definite D call. The closer fit of TRBJ2-7 to the DNA end suggests the J call may be wrong. The CDR3 spans 13 residues. The V gene's germline CDR1 is LGHDT and CDR2 YNNKEL (reference sequence). CDR3: CANSQGRYNEQYF. The CDR3, as DNA: TGTGCCAACAGCCAAGGCAGATACAATGAGCAGTACTTC.

Many counts were recorded for this clonotype. The chain links TRBV6-1 to TRBJ2-3; no definite D call. This CDR3 region has 15 residues. Germline V gives CDR1 MNHNS, CDR2 SASEGT. V gave up 6 bases and J gave up 0 bases, with 13 bases separating them. DNA for the CDR3: TGTGCCAGCAGCGGTGGAATTGCTAGCACAGATACGCAGTATTTT. It translates to CASSGGIASTDTQYF.

V and J are TRBV3-1 and TRBJ1-1; D is perhaps TRBD1 (5 bases). The CDR3 has 14 residues. Trimming shortened V by 2 bases and J by 5 bases, and 12 bases separated the two germline ends. Germline-derived CDR1 and CDR2 are LGHDT and YNNKEL (reference sequence). The CDR3: CASSQRGKVTEAFF. CDR3 sequence (DNA): TGTGCCAGCAGCCAAAGGGGTAAGGTTACTGAAGCTTTCTTT.

This clonotype was observed a handful of times. The genes are TRBV2 and TRBJ2-3; 15 bases line up with TRBD2. The trim removed 6 bases at V and 5 bases at J, leaving 9 bases unmatched. Germline V CDR1 and CDR2: SNHLY, FYNNEI. The CDR3 runs to 17 residues. Here the CDR3 DNA reads TGTGCCAGCAGCCCGACCGGACTAGCGGGGGGGCAAGATACGCAGTATTTT. It codes for CASSPTGLAGGQDTQYF.

At least ten counts were recorded for this clonotype. This rearrangement joins TRBV20-1 to TRBJ2-3; 13 bases align to TRBD2. Germline CDR1 is DFQATT and CDR2 is SNEGSKA (reference sequence). The CDR3 contains 15 residues. V shed 6 bases, J shed 4 bases, and the junction held 7 bases outside the gene matches. The CDR3 here is CSASQLAGGPDTQYF. The CDR3 nucleotides read TGCAGTGCCAGCCAACTAGCGGGGGGGCCAGATACGCAGTATTTT.

This clonotype was seen many times. This chain joins TRBV20-1 and TRBJ2-5; 11 bases align to TRBD2. From germline, CDR1 is DFQATT and CDR2 SNEGSKA (reference sequence). V lost 2 bases, J lost 12 bases, and 11 bases stayed unmatched. The CDR3 length is 14 residues. The CDR3 DNA reads TGCAGTGCTAGATCCGCCGGGACTAGCGGTAAAAAGTACTTC. Translated: CSARSAGTSGKKYF.

The V call is TRBV4-1, the J call TRBJ2-1; D is ambiguous. With 4 bases removed from V and 0 bases from J, the gap between germline ends came to 13 bases. The germline CDR1 and CDR2 sequences are MGHRA and YSYEKL. The CDR3 has 16 amino acids. CDR3 sequence reads: CASSPLWGSSYNEQFF. The CDR3 DNA reads as TGCGCCAGCAGCCCCTTGTGGGGAAGCTCCTACAATGAGCAGTTCTTC.

The CDR3 reads CASSESGTTSYEQYF. In DNA form, the CDR3 reads TGTGCCAGCAGCGAATCCGGGACTACTTCCTACGAGCAGTACTTC. V gene TRBV7-3 combines with J gene TRBJ2-7, with 7 positions matching TRBD2. V shed 5 bases and J 1 base; nucleotides not matched to a gene: 8. The CDR3 extends over 15 amino acids. The germline V gene encodes CDR1 SGHTA and CDR2 FQGTGA.

This clonotype occurred many times. The chain has TRBV3-1 and TRBJ2-4, with TRBD1 as a possible D gene (6 bases). This CDR3 spans 15 amino acids. Trimming shortened V by 0 bases and J by 10 bases, and 16 bases separated the two germline ends. Germline V gives CDR1 LGHDT, CDR2 YNNKEL (reference sequence). In DNA, the CDR3 is TGTGCCAGCAGCCAAGAAAGCCAAGGGGGAAGGATTCAGTACTTC. Its translation is CASSQESQGGRIQYF. Looking up the rest from reference TRBV3-1 and TRBJ2-4 gives the full variable domain: DTAVSQTPKYLVTQMGNDKSIKCEQNLGHDTMYWYKQDSKKFLKIMFSYNNKELIINETVPNRFSPKSPDKAHLNLHINSLELGDSAVYFCASSQESQGGRIQYFGAGTRLSVL.

In its sample, this clonotype was seen a few times. The chain joins TRBV12-3 or TRBV12-4 to TRBJ2-5, with 9 bases that match TRBD1. The CDR3 loop spans 13 amino acids. V lost 7 bases, J lost 3 bases, and 3 bases stayed unmatched. The CDR3 loop is CASKGQGEETQYF. The CDR3 region has the DNA TGTGCCAGCAAGGGACAGGGCGAAGAGACCCAGTACTTC.

V is TRBV5-1 and J is TRBJ2-5, with D possibly TRBD2 on 5 matching bases. Germline CDR1 is SGHRS and CDR2 is YFSETQ. The germline V and J ends were trimmed by 4 bases and 3 bases, with 13 bases remaining between them. This CDR3 is built from 14 residues. The CDR3 is CASSRPTREETQYF. The CDR3 region has the DNA TGCGCCAGCAGCCGCCCTACTAGAGAAGAGACCCAGTACTTC. The variable domain in full, completed from reference TRBV5-1 and TRBJ2-5, reads KAGVTQTPRYLIKTRGQQVTLSCSPISGHRSVSWYQQTPGQGLQFLFEYFSETQRNKGNFPGRFSGRQFSNSRSEMNVSTLELGDSALYLCASSRPTREETQYFGPGTRLLVL.

Comments on this clonotype: A read error may account for a junction end that differs from germline. The chain is built from TRBV7-9 and TRBJ2-2, with D hard to call. CDR3 size: 13 residues. From germline, CDR1 is SEHNR and CDR2 FQNEAQ (reference sequence). The DNA for the CDR3 is TGTGCCGGCAGTAAAAACTGGTCCGGGGAGCTGTTTTTT. Protein sequence: CAGSKNWSGELFF.

V gene TRBV7-2 combines with J gene TRBJ1-2; tentatively, D is TRBD1 (5 bases). This CDR3 region has 13 residues. V was shortened by 5 bases and J by 8 bases, with 15 bases between the two germline ends. Germline-derived CDR1 and CDR2 are SGHTA and FQGNSA. The CDR3 DNA reads TGTACCAGCAGCCTGGGAGGGGAGGAAGGCTACACCTTC. Translating gives CTSSLGGEEGYTF. The variable domain in full, with the rest retrieved from reference TRBV7-2 and TRBJ1-2, is GAGVSQSPSNKVTEKGKDVELRCDPISGHTALYWYRQSLGQGLEFLIYFQGNSAPDKSGLPSDRFSAERTGGSVSTLTIQRTQQEDSAVYLCTSSLGGEEGYTFGSGTRLTVV.

In this sample, this clonotype turned up many times. The V call is TRBV5-1, the J call TRBJ2-7, with a tentative D call TRBD1 (6 bases). The CDR3 totals 15 residues. Trimming removed 3 bases from V and 5 bases from J, with 18 bases in between. CDR1 is SGHRS and CDR2 is YFSETQ in the germline V gene. CDR3 DNA sequence: TGCGCCAGCAGCTCGGGTCGGACAGTCATCAACGAGCAGTACTTC. Its protein is CASSSGRTVINEQYF.

This clonotype showed up many times. The chain links TRBV27 to TRBJ1-6; D may be TRBD1 (6 bases). V lost 3 bases and J lost 13, with 16 bases in between. The CDR3 is made up of 14 amino acids. Germline values: CDR1 MNHEY, CDR2 SMNVEV (reference sequence). Here the CDR3 DNA reads TGTGCCAGCAGTTTTCGGGGGCCGATTCACCCCCTCCACTTT. Translating gives CASSFRGPIHPLHF.

The chain is built from TRBV5-4 and TRBJ2-7; 7 bases agree with TRBD2. Germline loops: CDR1 SGHNT, CDR2 YYREEE (reference sequence). V shed 3 bases and J 4 bases; nucleotides not matched to a gene: 7. This CDR3 region has 14 residues. Here the CDR3 reads CASSWGGAHYEQYF. CDR3 DNA sequence: TGTGCCAGCAGCTGGGGAGGGGCTCATTACGAGCAGTACTTC.

This clonotype has a count of ten or more. This rearrangement joins TRBV10-2 to TRBJ2-5; D unclear. CDR3 length: 11 amino acids. V was cut by 5 bases and J by 4 bases, with 5 bases left in between. The germline gives CDR1 WSHSY, CDR2 SAAADI. The CDR3 nucleotides are TGCGCCAGCAGTACGTCAGAGACCCAGTACTTC. It yields the protein CASSTSETQYF.

The V gene is TRBV6-1, the J gene TRBJ2-7; the match to TRBD2 covers 8 bases. CDR1 and CDR2 from the germline V gene are MNHNS and SASEGT. Trimming at V came to 4 bases and at J to 4 bases, leaving 12 bases not matched to a gene. The length of the CDR3 is 16 residues. CDR3 protein: CASSGASNGRGYEQYF. The CDR3 bases are TGTGCCAGCAGTGGCGCCTCTAACGGGAGGGGTTACGAGCAGTACTTC.

This clonotype appeared many times. The rearrangement uses TRBV4-2 and TRBJ2-3; the D gene is possibly TRBD1 (6 bases). The CDR3 consists of 15 residues. Trimming shortened V by 1 base and J by 1 base, and 9 bases separated the two germline ends. Germline CDR1 LGHNA, CDR2 YNFKEQ. DNA of the CDR3: TGTGCCAGCAGCCAAGGGACAGCCCGCACAGATACGCAGTATTTT. It encodes CASSQGTARTDTQYF.

This clonotype was observed a single time. The chain joins TRBV7-2 to TRBJ2-7, with 7 positions matching TRBD2. V trimming: 1 base; J trimming: 5 bases; junction bases outside the gene matches: 8. Germline V CDR1 and CDR2: SGHTA, FQGNSA. The CDR3 consists of 15 residues. CDR3 sequence (DNA): TGTGCCAGCAGCTTAGTCGGCGGGAGTTTACACGAGCAGTACTTC. As protein: CASSLVGGSLHEQYF.

This rearrangement joins TRBV6-1 to TRBJ1-1; tentatively, D is TRBD1 (5 bases). The CDR3 consists of 15 residues. With 4 bases removed from V and 3 bases from J, the gap between germline ends came to 15 bases. Looked up from germline, CDR1 is MNHNS and CDR2 is SASEGT. In nucleotides, the CDR3 is TGTGCCAGCAGTGCCCAGACCGGGGGATACACTGAAGCTTTCTTT. Translated, it gives CASSAQTGGYTEAFF.

The chain employs TRBV7-2 and TRBJ2-7; TRBD2 matches at 8 bases. The CDR3 extends over 15 amino acids. Germline CDR1 and CDR2: SGHTA and FQGNSA. V lost 1 base to trimming and J lost 2 bases; unmatched junction nucleotides: 4. Written as DNA, the CDR3 is TGTGCCAGCAGCTTAGATCGGGAGGGCCCCTACGAGCAGTACTTC. It encodes CASSLDREGPYEQYF.

This chain joins TRBV3-1 and TRBJ1-6; maybe TRBD1 (5 bases). The germline CDR1 and CDR2 sequences are LGHDT and YNNKEL (reference sequence). Trimming removed 4 bases at V and 12 bases at J, with 10 bases between. The CDR3 runs to 12 residues. The CDR3, as DNA: TGTGCCAGCAGCCGACTGAGGGGACCCCTCCACTTT. This sequence encodes CASSRLRGPLHF.

As concerns this clonotype: The junction does not match germline at one end; this may be a read error. The CDR3 here is CASTQGVNTEAFF. The CDR3 nucleotides are TGCGCCAGCACCCAAGGGGTGAACACTGAAGCTTTCTTT. The genes are TRBV4-1 and TRBJ1-1; D may be TRBD1 (5 bases). This CDR3 contains 13 residues. Per germline, CDR1 MGHRA and CDR2 YSYEKL.

This clonotype was observed at least ten times. The chain employs TRBV20-1 and TRBJ2-3, with TRBD2 matching over 9 bases. The CDR3 contains 14 residues. The V and J ends lost 4 bases and 2 bases, in that order; junction bases with no gene match: 4. CDR1 and CDR2 from the germline V gene are DFQATT and SNEGSKA (reference sequence). The CDR3 loop reads CSAKAGGFTDTQYF. The DNA for the CDR3 is TGCAGTGCTAAAGCGGGGGGATTCACAGATACGCAGTATTTT.

This clonotype was detected only a few times. This chain links TRBV10-3 with TRBJ1-1; no reliable D call. V was cut by 10 bases and J by 1 base, with 22 bases left in between. Germline assignment: CDR1 ENHRY and CDR2 SYGVKD. The CDR3 sequence is 16 residues long. The CDR3 sequence is CATARTATPQNTEAFF. In nucleotides, the CDR3 is TGTGCCACCGCAAGGACGGCCACGCCGCAGAACACTGAAGCTTTCTTT.

This clonotype was picked up a small number of times. The J gene is TRBJ2-3, the V gene TRBV28; D is ambiguous. CDR3 length equals 13 residues. Germline CDR1 is MDHEN and CDR2 is SYDVKM. V lost 2 bases and J 14 bases, leaving 17 bases between the germline ends. As DNA, the CDR3 is TGTGCCAGCAGTTTAATCGGACGAGACGGTGTGTATTTT. It translates to CASSLIGRDGVYF.